This record concerns one T cell receptor (beta chain) sequence. The target antigen is unknown. This sample is drawn from a study of shared clonotypes between healthy human individuals. Overall study context: The study drew on a couple of women and three men aged 18 to 49 as donors. Per-donor plates numbered three CD4 naive, three CD4 memory, two CD8 naive and one CD8 memory.

The study's findings and limits: Shared clonotypes: approximately 5% naive CD4, about 3.5% naive CD8, less than 2.5% memory CD4, 0.4% memory CD8.

Naive CD8 isolation took CD45RO-negative cells positively selected for CCR7 and excluded terminally differentiated effector memory CD45RA+ cells. At the deep level, the assay was run. TCRdb's table, derived via immunoSEQ multiplex PCR, lists solely in-frame clones and lacks some. The sample shows 1.5 million to 2.5 million clones, just under 95% of them seen only once. This sequence originates from a man between 18 and 29 years old in good health. Sequenced material: naive CD8+ T cells sorted from blood.

The CDR3 DNA sequence: TGTGCCAGTAGTATGCGGGGCCAAGAGACCCAGTACTTC. Its protein is CASSMRGQETQYF. The V and J genes are TRBV19 and TRBJ2-5, with a possible D match to TRBD2 (6 bases). Germline CDR1 is LNHDA and CDR2 is SQIVND (reference sequence). There are 13 residues in the CDR3. Trimming shortened V by 3 bases and J by 1 base, and 6 bases separated the two germline ends.